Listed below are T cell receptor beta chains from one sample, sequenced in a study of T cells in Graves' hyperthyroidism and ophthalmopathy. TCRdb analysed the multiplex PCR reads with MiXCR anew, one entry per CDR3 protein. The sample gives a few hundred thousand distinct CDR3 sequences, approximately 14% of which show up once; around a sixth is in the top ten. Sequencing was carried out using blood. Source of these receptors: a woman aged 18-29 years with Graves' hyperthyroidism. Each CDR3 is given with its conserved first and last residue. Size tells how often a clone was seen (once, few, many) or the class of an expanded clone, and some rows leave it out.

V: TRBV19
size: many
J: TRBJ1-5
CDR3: CASSSGRSGTYYQPQHF

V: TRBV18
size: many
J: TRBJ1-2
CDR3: CASSPSGQFYGYTF

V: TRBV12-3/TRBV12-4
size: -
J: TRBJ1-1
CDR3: CASSFRLVWGTEAFF

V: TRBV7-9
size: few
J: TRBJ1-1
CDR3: CASSRGQGVEAFF

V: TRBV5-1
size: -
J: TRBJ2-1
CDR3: CASSVTLRDEQFF

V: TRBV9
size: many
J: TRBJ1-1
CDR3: CASSVVTAEAFF

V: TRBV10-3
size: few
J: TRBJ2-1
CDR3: CAISEPPTRRFENEQFF

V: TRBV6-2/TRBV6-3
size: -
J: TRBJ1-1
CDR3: CASTHTLNTESFF

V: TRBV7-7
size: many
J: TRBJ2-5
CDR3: CASREGTTVQETQYF

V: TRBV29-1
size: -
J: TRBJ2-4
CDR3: CSVEELAKNIQYF

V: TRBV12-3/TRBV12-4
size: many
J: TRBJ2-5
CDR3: CASSLGLAGGEETQYF

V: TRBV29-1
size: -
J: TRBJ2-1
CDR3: CSVSGAGGGNEQFF

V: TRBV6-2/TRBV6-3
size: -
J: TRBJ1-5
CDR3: CASSYRGFGNQPQHF

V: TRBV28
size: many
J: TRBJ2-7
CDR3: CASSLFGLHSYEQYF

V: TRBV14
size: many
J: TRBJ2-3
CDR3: CASSQGTYTQYF

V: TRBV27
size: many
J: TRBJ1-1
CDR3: CASRSEEGSPAFF

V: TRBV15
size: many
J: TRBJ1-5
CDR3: CATSRYSGEGGNQPQHF

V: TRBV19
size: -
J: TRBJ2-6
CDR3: CASSIVRSRANVLTF

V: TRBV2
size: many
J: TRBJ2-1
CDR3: CASNSGSAYNEQFF

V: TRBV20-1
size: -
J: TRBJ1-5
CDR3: CSARVGQTYQPQHF

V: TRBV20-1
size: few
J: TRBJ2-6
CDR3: CSAYGTLSSGANVLTF

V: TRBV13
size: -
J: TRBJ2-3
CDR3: CASSGTGYTDTQYF

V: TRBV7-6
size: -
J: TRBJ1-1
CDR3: CASSQGDPGTNTEAFF

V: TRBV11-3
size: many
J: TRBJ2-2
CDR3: CASTPSPGNTGELFF

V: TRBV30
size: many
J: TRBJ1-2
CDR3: CAWSLFGGYTF

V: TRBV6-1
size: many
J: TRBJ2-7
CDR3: CASSWDGTSVYEQYF

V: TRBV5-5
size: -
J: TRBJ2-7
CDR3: CASSLEQREGNEQYF

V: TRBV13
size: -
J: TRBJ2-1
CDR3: CASSAVSGEQFF

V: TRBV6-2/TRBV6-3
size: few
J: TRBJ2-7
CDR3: CASSYRCGRSSYEQYF

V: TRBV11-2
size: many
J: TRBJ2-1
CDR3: CASNPTSGSLGEQFF

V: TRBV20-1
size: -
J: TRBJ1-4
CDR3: CSARFPGTVKEKLFF

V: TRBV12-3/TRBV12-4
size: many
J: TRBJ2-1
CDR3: CASSLRLIGDEQFF

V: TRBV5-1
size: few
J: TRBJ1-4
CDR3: CASSPRDSRINEKLFF

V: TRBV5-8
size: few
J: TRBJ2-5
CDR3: CASSRTLAGGRIQYF

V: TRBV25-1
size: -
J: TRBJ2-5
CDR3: CASNEAGGGETQYF

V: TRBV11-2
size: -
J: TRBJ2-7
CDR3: CASSQLRAGYEQYF

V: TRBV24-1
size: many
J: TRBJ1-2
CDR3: CATGTDYGYTF

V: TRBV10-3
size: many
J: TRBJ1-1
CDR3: CAIRTGAMNTEAFF

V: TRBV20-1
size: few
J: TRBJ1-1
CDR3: CSKTRAGSLGMNTGAFF

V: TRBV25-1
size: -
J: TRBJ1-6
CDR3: CASRGNDSPLHF

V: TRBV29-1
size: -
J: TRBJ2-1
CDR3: CSVDSPRGGKRGNEQFF

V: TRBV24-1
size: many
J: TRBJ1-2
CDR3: CATSDRQGLYGYTF

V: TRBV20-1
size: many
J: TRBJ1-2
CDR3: CSAKDGQGTYGYTF

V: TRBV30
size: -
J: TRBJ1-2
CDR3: CAWSVRRQGAGGYTF

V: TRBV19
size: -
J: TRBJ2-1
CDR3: CASSIDTAGVWGNEQFF

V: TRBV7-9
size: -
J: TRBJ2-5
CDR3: CASSAPLAGARGTQYF

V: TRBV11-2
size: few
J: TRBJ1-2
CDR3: CASSPRGAGYGYTF

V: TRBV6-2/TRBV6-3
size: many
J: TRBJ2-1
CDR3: CASTTGGPSYNEQFF

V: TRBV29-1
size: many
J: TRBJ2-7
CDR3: CSVAQGGYEQYF

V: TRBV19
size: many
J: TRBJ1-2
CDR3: CATLKGTYGYTF

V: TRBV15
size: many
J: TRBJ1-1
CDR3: CATSKPGTEAFF

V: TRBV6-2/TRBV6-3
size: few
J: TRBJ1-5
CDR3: CASSYHGQGNQPQHF

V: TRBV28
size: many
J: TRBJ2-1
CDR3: CASSLLSGGYNEQFF

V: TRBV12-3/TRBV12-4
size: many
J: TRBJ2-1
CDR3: CASSLGDSYSNEQFF